This T cell receptor (beta chain) was observed in a study of blood T cell repertoires in COVID-19. Study-wide background: Researchers got acute and convalescent COVID-19 samples from the United States, Italy and Spain.

Clones were read by immunoSEQ multiplex PCR, and TCRdb kept only the in-frame ones, dropping some. The sample holds over 300,000 clones; roughly 85% are singletons and the top ten take around 7.2%. From germline, CDR1 is MGHRA and CDR2 YSYEKL. V was pared by 7 bases and J by 1 base, with 13 bases between. The CDR3 contains 14 residues. The sequence was collected from a human donor in a cohort sampled during active COVID-19. Source material: peripheral blood. The chain couples TRBV4-1 to TRBJ1-1; D might be TRBD1 (6 bases). CDR3 sequence: CASKNRDPNTEAFF. The CDR3 coding sequence is TGCGCCAGCAAGAACAGGGACCCGAACACTGAAGCTTTCTTT.